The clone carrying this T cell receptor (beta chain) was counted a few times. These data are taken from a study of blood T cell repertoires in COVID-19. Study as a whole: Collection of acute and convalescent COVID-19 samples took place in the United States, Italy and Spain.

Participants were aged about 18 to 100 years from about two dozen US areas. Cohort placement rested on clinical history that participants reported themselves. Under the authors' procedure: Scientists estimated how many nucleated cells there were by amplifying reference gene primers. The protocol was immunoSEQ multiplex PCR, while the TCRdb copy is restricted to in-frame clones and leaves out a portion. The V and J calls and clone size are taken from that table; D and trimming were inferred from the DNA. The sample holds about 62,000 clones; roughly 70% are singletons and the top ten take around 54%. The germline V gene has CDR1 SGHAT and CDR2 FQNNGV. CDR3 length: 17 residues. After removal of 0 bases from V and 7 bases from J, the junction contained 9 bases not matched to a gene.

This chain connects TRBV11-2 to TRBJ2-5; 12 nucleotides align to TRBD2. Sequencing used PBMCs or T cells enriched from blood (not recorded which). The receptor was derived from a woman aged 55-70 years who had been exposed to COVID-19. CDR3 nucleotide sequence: TGTGCCAGCAGCTTAGAACTAGCGGGAGGCCCGTCGGGGACCCAGTACTTC. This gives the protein CASSLELAGGPSGTQYF.